The 26 T cell receptor beta chains given below trace back to one sample, sequenced in a study of OX40 agonist ivuxolimab in advanced cancers. Libraries were prepared by immunoSEQ multiplex PCR; TCRdb keeps only in-frame clonotypes and omits some of them. The data hold 65,000 to 95,000 clones, with around 86% observed a single time. The sequencing here drew on CD4+ or CD8+ T cells sorted from blood, taken in a trial of the OX40 agonist ivuxolimab. Source of these receptors: an adult with an advanced solid tumor such as melanoma, head and neck, liver or kidney cancer.

This clone rates as medium-sized (0.01 to 0.1%). This chain connects TRBV7-2 to TRBJ1-2; D may be TRBD1 (5 bases). The CDR3 loop spans 16 amino acids. Germline assignment: CDR1 SGHTA and CDR2 FQGNSA. The V end was cut by 1 base, the J end by 0 bases, with 12 bases between. The CDR3 sequence: CASSLVGGSANYGYTF. The CDR3 DNA is TGTGCCAGCAGCTTAGTTGGGGGGTCGGCTAACTATGGCTACACCTTC.

The rearrangement links TRBV6-5 to TRBJ1-2; D is uncertain. CDR1 is MNHEY and CDR2 is SVGAGI in the germline V gene. V gave up 6 bases and J gave up 5 bases, with 13 bases separating them. CDR3 length: 13 amino acids. Written as DNA, the CDR3 is TGTGCCAGCAGAACCGGACTGCCTTATGGCTACACCTTC. Translated: CASRTGLPYGYTF.

This sequence joins TRBV4-1 and TRBJ2-2; 15 bases are a match to TRBD2. Germline CDR1 and CDR2: MGHRA and YSYEKL. CDR3 length: 18 residues. V lost 4 bases to trimming and J lost 5 bases; unmatched junction nucleotides: 8. CDR3 protein: CASSPRTSGGDKTGELFF. The CDR3 region has the DNA TGCGCCAGCAGCCCTAGGACTAGCGGGGGGGATAAGACCGGGGAGCTGTTTTTT.

The chain has TRBV25-1 and TRBJ2-2; 8 bases match TRBD1. The CDR3 runs to 14 residues. The J segment lost 7 bases and the V segment lost 5 bases, leaving 6 bases of the junction unmatched. From germline, CDR1 is MGHDK and CDR2 SYGVNS. As DNA, the CDR3 is TGTGCCAGCAGTTTTCAGGGGGCCGGCGGGGAGCTGTTTTTT. Protein product: CASSFQGAGGELFF.

The V and J genes are TRBV7-2 and TRBJ2-3; D not resolved. The germline V gene has CDR1 SGHTA and CDR2 FQGNSA. This CDR3 is 14 amino acids long. V was pared by 7 bases and J by 0 bases, with 11 bases between. The chain's CDR3 is CASNLGVSTDTQYF. The CDR3 region has the DNA TGTGCCAGCAACCTCGGAGTTAGCACAGATACGCAGTATTTT.

A few counts support this clone. V and J are TRBV5-4 and TRBJ1-2; D unresolved. This CDR3 has 15 residues. Germline V gene data show CDR1 as SGHNT and CDR2 as YYREEE (reference sequence). V was shortened by 0 bases and J by 3 bases, with 12 bases between the two germline ends. DNA for the CDR3: TGTGCCAGCAGCTTGGCCGTCAAGCGCCACTATGGCTACACCTTC. Its translation: CASSLAVKRHYGYTF.

This clone was counted a few times. The chain joins TRBV7-2 to TRBJ2-1, with 7 bases lining up with TRBD2. V gave up 4 bases and J gave up 6 bases; unmatched junction bases: 12. Germline V lookup: CDR1 SGHTA, CDR2 FQGNSA. The CDR3 is 16 amino acids. DNA of the CDR3: TGTGCCAGCAGCTCTCGGGTGGGGAGGGTTAGCAATGAGCAGTTCTTC. It yields the protein CASSSRVGRVSNEQFF. The complete variable domain, with remaining parts taken from reference TRBV7-2 and TRBJ2-1, reads GAGVSQSPSNKVTEKGKDVELRCDPISGHTALYWYRQSLGQGLEFLIYFQGNSAPDKSGLPSDRFSAERTGGSVSTLTIQRTQQEDSAVYLCASSSRVGRVSNEQFFGPGTRLTVL.

This chain joins TRBV7-2 and TRBJ2-1, with no clear D. In germline, CDR1 is SGHTA, CDR2 FQGNSA. There are 13 residues in the CDR3. V lost 5 bases and J 9 bases, leaving 14 bases between the germline ends. The DNA of the CDR3 is TGTGCCAGCAGCACCCGGACCGTCAGTGAGCAGTTCTTC. It codes for CASSTRTVSEQFF.

The rearrangement uses TRBV6-1 and TRBJ1-1; perhaps TRBD1 as D (5 bases). V gave up 2 bases and J gave up 0 bases, with 7 bases separating them. CDR1 is MNHNS and CDR2 is SASEGT in the germline V gene. The CDR3 loop spans 14 amino acids. The DNA for the CDR3 is TGTGCCAGCAGTGAAAGAGGGGTGAACACTGAAGCTTTCTTT. Protein: CASSERGVNTEAFF.

J is TRBJ1-1 and V is TRBV9; no definite D call. This CDR3 is 17 amino acids long. Germline V gives CDR1 SGDLS, CDR2 YYNGEE. V lost 4 bases to trimming and J lost 0 bases, with 19 bases between them. The CDR3 reads CASSPREGSLMNTEAFF. CDR3 coding DNA: TGTGCCAGCAGCCCTAGGGAGGGTTCATTAATGAACACTGAAGCTTTCTTT.

This chain joins TRBV11-3 and TRBJ2-5; 8 nucleotides align to TRBD1. V lost 6 bases and J lost 5; bases outside the gene matches: 11. The CDR3 has 15 residues. Germline V gene sequence: CDR1 SGHNT, CDR2 YENEEA. The CDR3 DNA reads as TGTGCCAGCAGGGGAAGGACAGGGTCGGGGGAGACCCAGTACTTC. Translated: CASRGRTGSGETQYF.

The chain is built from TRBV7-3 and TRBJ2-5; the match to TRBD2 covers 8 bases. There are 14 residues in the CDR3. Germline V CDR1 and CDR2: SGHTA, FQGTGA. After removal of 5 bases from V and 1 base from J, the junction contained 3 bases not matched to a gene. CDR3 in amino acids: CASSPSGSQETQYF. The DNA for the CDR3 is TGTGCCAGCAGCCCTAGCGGGTCCCAAGAGACCCAGTACTTC.

The chain links TRBV19 to TRBJ2-2; D remains unclear. Trimming pared 7 bases from V and 5 bases from J, leaving 11 bases between. This CDR3 region has 13 residues. Germline V gives CDR1 LNHDA, CDR2 SQIVND (reference sequence). The CDR3 is CASTLARTGELFF. CDR3 nucleotides: TGTGCCAGTACCCTTGCGAGGACCGGGGAGCTGTTTTTT.

J is TRBJ1-5 and V is TRBV12-2; the D call of TRBD1 is as the table states it, not checked on the DNA. TRBV12-2 is marked as a pseudogene. The CDR3 is 18 residues long. CDR3 in DNA: TGTGCAAGTCGCTTAGTTGGACAGGTTCTCTATAGCAATCAGCCCCAGCATTTT. Its translation is CASRLVGQVLYSNQPQHF.

The J gene is TRBJ1-6, the V gene TRBV2; tentatively, D is TRBD1 (6 bases). Trimming stripped 5 bases from V and 5 bases from J, with 13 bases between. CDR1 and CDR2 (germline): SNHLY, FYNNEI. The CDR3 contains 15 residues. The CDR3 protein is CASSWTDGHNSPLHF. CDR3 bases: TGTGCCAGCAGTTGGACAGACGGCCATAATTCACCCCTCCACTTT.

The chain joins TRBV29-1 to TRBJ2-7, with D possibly called TRBD1 or TRBD2 (5 bases each). The CDR3 is 13 amino acids. Trimming removed 0 bases at V and 6 bases at J, with 12 bases between. Germline CDR1 is SQVTM and CDR2 is ANQGSEA. The CDR3, as DNA: TGCAGCGTTGAAGAGGGACCGTTCGGCGAGCAGTACTTC. Its protein product is CSVEEGPFGEQYF.

This sequence joins TRBV6-1 and TRBJ2-5, with D tentatively TRBD2 (6 bases). From germline, CDR1 is MNHNS and CDR2 SASEGT. V was pared by 6 bases and J by 4 bases, with 6 bases between. The CDR3 length is 11 residues. The CDR3 sequence: CASRGLETQYF. Here the CDR3 DNA reads TGTGCCAGCAGGGGACTAGAGACCCAGTACTTC.

V usage is TRBV4-1 and J usage is TRBJ1-2; no clear D gene. V was trimmed by 1 base and J by 7 bases, leaving 25 bases between them. The CDR3 consists of 18 residues. In germline, CDR1 is MGHRA, CDR2 YSYEKL. CDR3 loop: CASSQVDPQQRMVSGYTF. In nucleotides, the CDR3 is TGCGCCAGCAGCCAAGTGGACCCGCAGCAGCGGATGGTGAGTGGCTACACCTTC.

The rearrangement uses TRBV5-4 and TRBJ2-3; 10 nucleotides align to TRBD2. With V trimmed by 3 bases and J by 5 bases, 18 bases remained unmatched. Germline values: CDR1 SGHNT, CDR2 YYREEE (reference sequence). The CDR3 has 19 residues. The CDR3, as DNA: TGTGCCAGCAGCTGGGGAAGAAGCGGGAGGGCCGACGAGGGAGATACGCAGTATTTT. Encoded protein: CASSWGRSGRADEGDTQYF.

The chain links TRBV6-6 to TRBJ1-2; D unclear. The CDR3 has 13 amino acids. The germline V gene has CDR1 MNHNY and CDR2 SVGAGI (reference sequence). V was shortened by 3 bases and J by 0 bases, with 5 bases between the two germline ends. The CDR3 sequence is CASSYEANYGYTF. CDR3 sequence (DNA): TGTGCCAGCAGTTATGAGGCTAACTATGGCTACACCTTC.

The chain is built from TRBV7-6 and TRBJ2-5, with 8 positions matching TRBD1. The CDR3 has 13 amino acids. Germline CDR1 is SGHVS and CDR2 is FNYEAQ. J gave up 4 bases and V 5 bases, and 3 bases lay outside the gene matches. CDR3 sequence reads: CASSKGQVETQYF. The DNA of the CDR3 is TGTGCCAGCAGCAAGGGACAGGTAGAGACCCAGTACTTC.

This clone has a single count. CDR3 bases: TGTGCCGTCCCCGGCGGGGCGAGCTCCTATAATTCACCCCTCCACTTT. It is translated as CAVPGGASSYNSPLHF. This chain uses TRBV30 with TRBJ1-6; D is perhaps TRBD1 (5 bases). The V gene lost 8 bases and the J gene lost 0 bases, with 17 bases spanning the gap. The CDR3 length is 16 residues. Germline CDR1 GTSNPN, CDR2 SVGIG (reference sequence).

This chain uses TRBV9 with TRBJ2-7; D is ambiguous. The CDR3 loop spans 12 amino acids. Deletions cut 0 bases from V and 6 bases from J, with 7 bases between. Germline values: CDR1 SGDLS, CDR2 YYNGEE. This chain's CDR3 is CASSVVWGEQYF. The CDR3 region has the DNA TGTGCCAGCAGCGTAGTCTGGGGCGAGCAGTACTTC.

This chain connects TRBV5-1 to TRBJ2-5; unclear D gene. Trimming took off 4 bases at V and 5 bases at J, with 12 bases between the two ends. Germline V CDR1 and CDR2: SGHRS, YFSETQ. The CDR3 consists of 13 residues. The CDR3 DNA reads as TGCGCCAGCAGCCCGGTGGTATTTGAGACCCAGTACTTC. Protein product: CASSPVVFETQYF.

The J gene is TRBJ2-5, the V gene TRBV7-6, with 8 nucleotides matching TRBD1. This CDR3 region has 15 residues. Germline V CDR1 and CDR2: SGHVS, FNYEAQ. V was pared by 3 bases and J by 5 bases, with 8 bases of the junction left unmatched. In nucleotides, the CDR3 is TGTGCCAGCAGCTTCGGGACAGGCGTATCGGAGACCCAGTACTTC. This codes for CASSFGTGVSETQYF.

The rearrangement joins TRBV20-1 to TRBJ1-1; TRBD1 might be the D (5 bases). The germline V gene encodes CDR1 DFQATT and CDR2 SNEGSKA (reference sequence). V lost 0 bases to trimming and J lost 8 bases, with 7 bases between them. The CDR3 covers 11 residues. CDR3 sequence reads: CSARDQGEAFF. The CDR3 DNA follows: TGCAGTGCTAGAGATCAGGGCGAAGCTTTCTTT.